This entry features one T cell receptor beta chain sequence. This sample was included in a study of shared T cell receptors in the human thymus. The CDR3 contains 12 residues. Germline V gene lookup returns CDR1 SGHDT and CDR2 YYEEEE. The V end lost 5 bases, the J end lost 3 bases, and 8 bases lay between the germline ends. Libraries were prepared by immunoSEQ multiplex PCR; TCRdb keeps only in-frame clonotypes and omits some of them. This table holds 640,000 or so clones, 87% found once. A further study also used this sample, focusing on human thymus T cells.

Sequencing was performed on thymocytes. This clonotype originated in a boy in the first two years of life with a congenital heart defect. V and J are TRBV5-6 and TRBJ2-5; D not resolved. Here the CDR3 DNA reads TGTGCCAGCAGTCATCCTAAAGAGACCCAGTACTTC. This translates into CASSHPKETQYF.